This T cell receptor (beta chain) was sequenced during a study of blood T cell repertoires in COVID-19. Across the whole study: Sources were T cells, B-cell-depleted T cells, or PBMCs; the material itself was cDNA or gDNA.

The ends were cut back, 5 bases at V and 12 bases at J, with 18 bases in the middle. Germline V lookup: CDR1 SGDLS, CDR2 YYNGEE. This CDR3 is built from 13 residues. Per the authors' pipeline: It was from reference gene primer amplification that nucleated cell counts were estimated. Sequencing used immunoSEQ multiplex PCR; TCRdb keeps in-frame clones, though not all of them. The DNA gave D and trimming, while V, J and clone size come from that table. The sample lists 250,000 to 300,000 clones, approximately 88% seen once, with roughly 0.96% in the top ten. This sequence was found in a woman in her thirties or forties who had recovered from COVID-19. This chain connects TRBV9 to TRBJ2-1; TRBD2 is a possible D gene (7 bases). Material: peripheral blood. The CDR3 nucleotides read TGTGCCAGCAGTCCAGGGGAGGGGGGTGCGCAGTTCTTC. The encoded protein is CASSPGEGGAQFF.